Presented here are 5 T cell receptor beta chains from one specimen sequenced in a study of T cell clonality in common variable immunodeficiency. Assay used: immunoSEQ multiplex PCR; TCRdb lists only in-frame clones, some missing. Listed for the sample are 30,000 to 40,000 clones, none seen a single time. The sequenced material came from peripheral blood mononuclear cells. The receptors were sampled from a person between 18 and 69 years old in good health.

This clone was observed a handful of times. The read ends 3 residues shy of where the CDR3 ends; the end is completed using the germline J gene. V is TRBV18 and J is TRBJ2-2; tentatively, D is TRBD1 (7 bases). CDR1 is KGHSH, CDR2 LQKENI, per germline. The CDR3 loop spans 14 amino acids. Between the trimmed V and J ends, which lost 6 bases and 4 bases, there was a span of 12 bases. The covered CDR3 bases are TGTGCCAGCTCCTCCCAGGGGGGCACCGGGGAG. Its protein is CASSSQGGTGE. From start to end, the CDR3 is CASSSQGGTGELFF.

This clone was found a few times. The observed sequence ends 3 residues before the CDR3 terminus, with the missing tail filled in from the germline J gene. The V gene is TRBV11-3, the J gene TRBJ2-7, with D perhaps TRBD1 or TRBD2 (5 bases each). CDR3 length: 13 residues. From germline, CDR1 is SGHNT and CDR2 YENEEA. The germline V and J ends were trimmed by 5 bases and 3 bases, with 11 bases remaining between them. The CDR3 loop is CASSPSGSYEQYF. The CDR3 DNA, read in part, is TGTGCCAGCAGCCCATCAGGGAGCTACGAG.

This clone was picked up many times. The sequenced fragment ends 3 residues before the CDR3 boundary, so the rest is inferred from the germline J gene. The J gene is TRBJ1-4, the V gene TRBV7-2; 9 bases are shared with TRBD1. V was pared by 5 bases and J by 7 bases, with 8 bases of the junction left unmatched. Germline V lookup: CDR1 SGHTA, CDR2 FQGNSA. This CDR3 spans 15 amino acids. The sequenced CDR3 bases are TGTGCCAGCAGCCTATCCGGGACAGGGTCTGAAAAA. Its protein is CASSLSGTGSEK. The entire CDR3 protein reads CASSLSGTGSEKLFF.

In its sample, this clone was seen many times. With the read ending 3 residues before the CDR3 end, the germline J gene is used to fill in that end. This rearrangement joins TRBV7-2 to TRBJ2-7; TRBD2 aligns across 9 bases. Germline CDR1 is SGHTA and CDR2 is FQGNSA. The CDR3 is made up of 15 amino acids. Losses at the gene ends were 5 bases for V and 3 bases for J; bases not matched to a gene: 8. Partial CDR3 DNA: TGTGCCAGCAGCCGTTATAGCGGGAGTAACTACGAG. This gives the protein CASSRYSGSNYE. The whole CDR3 sequence is CASSRYSGSNYEQYF.

This clone was detected ten times or more. The read ends 3 residues early relative to the CDR3; the germline J gene fills the gap. This chain connects TRBV28 to TRBJ2-7; 8 positions match TRBD1. The trim removed 6 bases at V and 3 bases at J, leaving 10 bases unmatched. This CDR3 region has 15 residues. Looked up from germline, CDR1 is MDHEN and CDR2 is SYDVKM. The chain's CDR3 is CASSDPGTGLYEQYF. The part of the CDR3 DNA that was read is TGTGCCAGCAGCGACCCCGGGACAGGCCTCTACGAG.